The 32 T cell receptor beta chains below were found in one sample sequenced in a study of CD8+CD57+ T cells in acquired aplastic anemia. The use of genomic DNA as template underpinned the TCR beta VDJ and CDR3 profiling. TCRdb re-called the reads with MiXCR, one entry per CDR3 protein. This repertoire shows over 200,000 distinct CDR3 sequences, roughly 55% found once; its top ten account for 25% to 30%. Material for sequencing was sorted CD4+, CD8+, or CD8+CD57+ T cells (not recorded which) from PBMCs. The receptor source for this set is a human donor in good health.

This clonotype was observed a single time. This rearrangement joins TRBV15 to TRBJ2-7, with a weak D call TRBD1 (6 bases). CDR1 and CDR2 from the germline V gene are LNHNV and YYDKDF (reference sequence). V was shortened by 0 bases and J by 5 bases, with 14 bases between the two germline ends. CDR3 length: 15 amino acids. The CDR3 is CATSRDRQESHEQYF. CDR3 bases: TGTGCCACCAGCAGAGATCGACAGGAAAGTCACGAGCAGTACTTC.

The chain is built from TRBV5-1 and TRBJ1-6; maybe TRBD1 (5 bases). The CDR3 has 14 residues. V lost 0 bases and J lost 10, with 11 bases in between. From germline, CDR1 is SGHRS and CDR2 YFSETQ. The CDR3 nucleotides are TGCGCCAGCAGCTTGGCGCAGGGATACTCACCCCTCCACTTT. Translated: CASSLAQGYSPLHF.

The rearrangement joins TRBV7-8 to TRBJ2-2; tentative D call: TRBD1 (5 bases). There are 15 residues in the CDR3. CDR1 and CDR2 from the germline V gene are SGHVS and FQNEAQ. V lost 5 bases and J 3 bases, leaving 13 bases between the germline ends. CDR3 DNA: TGTGCCAGCAGCATGTCAGGGTTTGACACCGGGGAGCTGTTTTTT. This gives the protein CASSMSGFDTGELFF. The entire variable domain, with the rest obtained from reference TRBV7-8 and TRBJ2-2, is as follows: GAGVSQSPRYKVAKRGQDVALRCDPISGHVSLFWYQQALGQGPEFLTYFQNEAQLDKSGLPSDRFFAERPEGSVSTLKIQRTQQEDSAVYLCASSMSGFDTGELFFGEGSRLTVL.

This clonotype was seen more than once but under ten times. The chain combines TRBV3-1 with TRBJ2-2, with unresolved D. The ends were cut back, 1 base at V and 3 bases at J, with 6 bases in the middle. Germline values: CDR1 LGHDT, CDR2 YNNKEL (reference sequence). This CDR3 region has 14 residues. CDR3 sequence: CASSQVRDTGELFF. For the CDR3, the DNA is TGTGCCAGCAGCCAAGTAAGGGACACCGGGGAGCTGTTTTTT.

This clonotype occurred many times. The gene calls are TRBV12-3 or TRBV12-4 and TRBJ1-5, with 9 bases identical to TRBD1. Unmatched junction bases numbered 6, after V lost 5 bases and J lost 7 bases. The CDR3 has 14 residues. Here the CDR3 DNA reads TGTGCCAGCAGTCCGGGACAGGGACGGCAGCCCCAGCATTTT. Translated: CASSPGQGRQPQHF.

Many counts were recorded for this clonotype. V is TRBV29-1 and J is TRBJ1-2; 10 nucleotides line up with TRBD1. The CDR3 loop spans 15 amino acids. V was clipped by 6 bases and J by 6 bases; unmatched bases: 13. Germline loops: CDR1 SQVTM, CDR2 ANQGSEA. The CDR3 sequence is CSVRDRGPVWHGYTF. CDR3 coding DNA: TGCAGCGTAAGGGACAGGGGCCCGGTTTGGCATGGCTACACCTTC.

This chain connects TRBV6-4 to TRBJ1-5, with D possibly TRBD1 on 6 matching bases. The CDR3 runs 14 residues. Germline V gene lookup returns CDR1 MRHNA and CDR2 SNTAGT. V lost 10 bases, J lost 2 bases, and 15 bases lay in between. The CDR3 region is CATQGGGGNQPQHF. DNA of the CDR3: TGTGCCACCCAGGGAGGGGGGGGCAATCAGCCCCAGCATTTT.

The chain uses TRBV20-1 and TRBJ2-1; 11 nucleotides align to TRBD2. CDR1 DFQATT and CDR2 SNEGSKA come from the germline V gene (reference sequence). J was trimmed by 4 bases and V by 2 bases; bases with no gene match: 4. The CDR3 is made up of 15 amino acids. This chain's CDR3 is CSARPGLAEYNEQFF. The CDR3, as DNA: TGCAGTGCTAGACCGGGACTAGCGGAGTACAATGAGCAGTTCTTC.

The J gene is TRBJ2-1, the V gene TRBV19; no reliable D call. CDR1 and CDR2 from the germline V gene are LNHDA and SQIVND (reference sequence). This CDR3 comprises 14 residues. V was shortened by 4 bases and J by 10 bases, with 17 bases between the two germline ends. The CDR3 region is CASSKTLSLGEQFF. The CDR3 nucleotides read TGTGCCAGTAGTAAGACTCTGAGCCTTGGAGAGCAGTTCTTC.

CDR3 nucleotide sequence: TGCAGTGCTAGGTCTATGGAGGGGTTGGCAGATACGCAGTATTTT. Amino acid sequence: CSARSMEGLADTQYF. The chain couples TRBV20-1 to TRBJ2-3, with a possible D match to TRBD2 (6 bases). Germline loops: CDR1 DFQATT, CDR2 SNEGSKA (reference sequence). Trimming cost V 3 bases and J 4 bases, with 17 bases left between them. The CDR3 contains 15 residues.

This chain uses TRBV5-4 with TRBJ2-2; D is possibly TRBD1 (6 bases). This CDR3 comprises 14 residues. In germline, CDR1 is SGHNT, CDR2 YYREEE (reference sequence). V was clipped by 6 bases and J by 6 bases, with 15 bases between them. The CDR3 DNA reads TGTGCCAGCACCATCCGGGACATCGCCGGGGAGCTGTTTTTT. Its translation is CASTIRDIAGELFF.

The chain joins TRBV9 to TRBJ2-1; TRBD2 matches at 11 bases. The length of the CDR3 is 13 residues. CDR1 is SGDLS, CDR2 YYNGEE, per germline. The junction had 9 bases not matched to a gene; V was cut back by 9 bases and J by 10 bases. In DNA, the CDR3 is TGTGCCATCAACGACGGGACTAGCGGAGAGCAGTTCTTC. Translated: CAINDGTSGEQFF.

The chain joins TRBV20-1 to TRBJ2-7, with 11 bases aligning to TRBD2. V shed 3 bases, J shed 7 bases, and the junction held 11 bases outside the gene matches. The CDR3 has 15 amino acids. Germline assignment: CDR1 DFQATT and CDR2 SNEGSKA (reference sequence). The CDR3 spells CSARSLAGGQGEQYF. CDR3 coding DNA: TGCAGTGCTAGGAGTCTAGCGGGAGGCCAGGGGGAGCAGTACTTC.

Note on this clonotype: Sequence at one end of the junction differs from germline and may be a read error. The V gene is TRBV24-1, the J gene TRBJ1-2; D remains unclear. CDR1 is KGHDR, CDR2 SFDVKD, per germline. The CDR3 sequence is 15 residues long. As DNA, the CDR3 is TGTGCCACCAGTGATTTTCAGGCGAGGAGCTATGGTTACACCTTC. Protein sequence: CATSDFQARSYGYTF.

This clonotype was observed a few times. The V and J genes are TRBV7-6 and TRBJ2-7; TRBD2 matches 11 bases. The CDR3 covers 14 residues. Germline loops: CDR1 SGHVS, CDR2 FNYEAQ. The junction had 0 bases not matched to a gene; V was cut back by 0 bases and J by 5 bases. Written as DNA, the CDR3 is TGTGCCAGCAGCTTAGCACTAGCGGGAGACGAGCAGTACTTC. It is translated as CASSLALAGDEQYF.

The chain combines TRBV7-2 with TRBJ1-2, with 9 bases aligning to TRBD1. Trimming at V came to 4 bases and at J to 8 bases, leaving 8 bases not matched to a gene. Germline assignment: CDR1 SGHTA and CDR2 FQGNSA. The CDR3 spans 14 residues. The CDR3 DNA is TGTGCCAGCAGCTGGGGACAGGGCTTACGAGGCTACACCTTC. Translated: CASSWGQGLRGYTF.

This clonotype was seen a few times. The chain joins TRBV9 to TRBJ2-1; perhaps TRBD2 as D (5 bases). Germline loops: CDR1 SGDLS, CDR2 YYNGEE. V shed 4 bases and J shed 4 bases, with 12 bases lying between them. CDR3 length: 14 amino acids. The CDR3 here is CASSRATGYNEQFF. DNA for the CDR3: TGTGCCAGCAGCAGGGCGACGGGGTACAATGAGCAGTTCTTC.

Ten or more counts support this clonotype. V is TRBV5-6 and J is TRBJ2-1; D not resolved. The CDR3 has 14 residues. V was pared by 0 bases and J by 6 bases, with 10 bases between. Per the germline V gene, CDR1 is SGHDT and CDR2 is YYEEEE. In DNA form, the CDR3 reads TGTGCCAGCAGCTTGGGAGACACCTCCAATGAGCAGTTCTTC. This encodes CASSLGDTSNEQFF.

The V call is TRBV20-1, the J call TRBJ2-5, with 9 bases identical to TRBD1. The CDR3 consists of 16 residues. V shed 2 bases, J shed 5 bases, and the junction held 12 bases outside the gene matches. Germline-derived CDR1 and CDR2 are DFQATT and SNEGSKA (reference sequence). CDR3 loop: CSARPIPGQGCETQYF. In DNA, the CDR3 is TGCAGTGCTAGACCTATACCGGGACAGGGATGTGAGACCCAGTACTTC.

This rearrangement joins TRBV6-1 to TRBJ2-5; TRBD1 matches at 8 bases. Trimming removed 2 bases from V and 4 bases from J; junction bases left unmatched: 12. CDR3 length: 17 residues. Germline CDR1 reads MNHNS; CDR2 reads SASEGT. Here the CDR3 reads CASSESGQGFSSETQYF. CDR3 DNA sequence: TGTGCCAGCAGTGAATCAGGACAGGGTTTTTCGTCAGAGACCCAGTACTTC.

In nucleotides, the CDR3 is TGCAGTGCTAGTGACAGGGGCTACGAGCAGTACTTC. Translated, it gives CSASDRGYEQYF. This chain uses TRBV20-1 with TRBJ2-7, with 8 bases fitting TRBD1. Trimming removed 3 bases from V and 3 bases from J; junction bases left unmatched: 1. The CDR3 spans 12 residues. Per germline, CDR1 DFQATT and CDR2 SNEGSKA (reference sequence).

This clonotype was seen many times. In DNA, the CDR3 is TGTGCCAGTAGTATCACCGGGGGGGCACAATTCTTC. This encodes CASSITGGAQFF. The rearrangement joins TRBV19 to TRBJ2-1; 8 bases agree with TRBD2. CDR1 and CDR2 from the germline V gene are LNHDA and SQIVND (reference sequence). Trimming cost V 3 bases and J 16 bases; bases outside gene matches: 8. The CDR3 length is 12 residues.

This clonotype appeared many times. The J gene is TRBJ2-1, the V gene TRBV5-8, with no clear D. From germline, CDR1 is SGHTS and CDR2 YDEGEE. The ends were cut back, 4 bases at V and 9 bases at J, with 17 bases in the middle. The CDR3 runs 14 residues. In DNA, the CDR3 is TGTGCCAGCAGCCCACCGGAAACATCAGGTGAGCAGTTCTTC. Translation gives CASSPPETSGEQFF.

This clonotype was seen just once. This chain connects TRBV9 to TRBJ2-7; 10 nucleotides match TRBD1. Germline trimming cut 3 bases from V and 6 bases from J; bases unmatched to any gene: 6. Germline V gene lookup returns CDR1 SGDLS and CDR2 YYNGEE. The CDR3 spans 14 residues. The CDR3 bases are TGTGCCAGCAGCGCCTCCGGGACAGGGGTCGAGCAGTACTTC. This translates into CASSASGTGVEQYF.

This clonotype was counted once. The chain combines TRBV29-1 with TRBJ1-2, with D perhaps matching TRBD1 (6 bases). V shed 5 bases and J shed 7 bases, with 14 bases lying between them. The germline V gene encodes CDR1 SQVTM and CDR2 ANQGSEA. The CDR3 sequence is 12 residues long. CDR3 residues: CSVPGAQGGYTF. The CDR3 DNA follows: TGCAGCGTTCCGGGGGCCCAGGGTGGCTACACCTTC.

The chain has TRBV29-1 and TRBJ2-3; 8 nucleotides match TRBD1. CDR3 length: 15 amino acids. Germline CDR1 and CDR2: SQVTM and ANQGSEA. V shed 4 bases, J shed 4 bases, and the junction held 10 bases outside the gene matches. The CDR3 coding sequence is TGCAGCGTTGGAGACAGGGGAACCCCCTCAGATACGCAGTATTTT. Protein product: CSVGDRGTPSDTQYF.

This clonotype appeared a few times. The V gene is TRBV29-1, the J gene TRBJ1-1; D gene uncertain. Deletions cut 7 bases from V and 4 bases from J, with 10 bases between. CDR1 SQVTM and CDR2 ANQGSEA come from the germline V gene. The CDR3 is 11 amino acids. DNA of the CDR3: TGCAGCGGAAGATGGAGCACTGAAGCTTTCTTT. Translation: CSGRWSTEAFF.

This clonotype was observed many times. The chain couples TRBV6-1 to TRBJ2-2; D unclear. The V gene's germline CDR1 is MNHNS and CDR2 SASEGT. The CDR3 is made up of 12 amino acids. Deletions cut 2 bases from V and 14 bases from J, with 12 bases between. CDR3 in amino acids: CASSEQEPVLFF. CDR3 DNA: TGTGCCAGCAGTGAACAGGAGCCGGTACTGTTTTTT.

This clonotype was observed a few times. The rearrangement uses TRBV7-8 and TRBJ1-5; maybe TRBD1 (6 bases). Per the germline V gene, CDR1 is SGHVS and CDR2 is FQNEAQ. V was trimmed by 5 bases and J by 8 bases, leaving 10 bases between them. The CDR3 runs 12 residues. CDR3 loop: CASSPEGEPQHF. CDR3 in DNA: TGTGCCAGCAGCCCAGAGGGGGAGCCCCAGCATTTT. Full variable domain (remainder filled in from reference TRBV7-8 and TRBJ1-5): GAGVSQSPRYKVAKRGQDVALRCDPISGHVSLFWYQQALGQGPEFLTYFQNEAQLDKSGLPSDRFFAERPEGSVSTLKIQRTQQEDSAVYLCASSPEGEPQHFGDGTRLSIL.

For the CDR3, the DNA is TGTGCCATCAGTGAGGCTAGCGGGTACACCGGGGAGCTGTTTTTT. The encoded protein is CAISEASGYTGELFF. This chain joins TRBV10-3 and TRBJ2-2; TRBD2 matches 8 bases. Germline V gene lookup returns CDR1 ENHRY and CDR2 SYGVKD. Trimming removed 2 bases from V and 3 bases from J; junction bases left unmatched: 2. The CDR3 is made up of 15 amino acids.

The J gene is TRBJ1-5, the V gene TRBV9, with 10 nucleotides matching TRBD1. V lost 4 bases, J lost 7 bases, and 5 bases stayed unmatched. Germline CDR1 reads SGDLS; CDR2 reads YYNGEE. The CDR3 is 14 amino acids. CDR3 in DNA: TGTGCCAGCAGCCCGGACAGGGGGACCCAGCCCCAGCATTTT. Its protein product is CASSPDRGTQPQHF.

The gene calls are TRBV7-6 and TRBJ2-3; D tentatively reads TRBD1 or TRBD2 (5 bases each). V was clipped by 0 bases and J by 1 base, with 5 bases between them. Per the germline V gene, CDR1 is SGHVS and CDR2 is FNYEAQ. The CDR3 sequence is 14 residues long. CDR3: CASSLAGGTDTQYF. DNA for the CDR3: TGTGCCAGCAGCTTAGCGGGGGGCACAGATACGCAGTATTTT.